This T cell receptor beta chain is drawn from a study of T cell responses to AZD1222 COVID-19 vaccine (dated by TCRdb to the early 2020s). In terms of the full investigation: AZD1222 recipients with second doses at about 4 weeks or about 12 weeks were pooled, because spike-specific TCR depth and breadth did not differ between schedules. Trial participants were enrolled by age into 18-55, 56-69 and 70-plus year subgroups, with around 150, 28 and 57 TCR-sequenced participants respectively. TCR sequencing was performed for fewer than 250 trial participants, of whom 200 to 220 were given two doses of AZD1222 and around 25 were given two doses of MenACWY control vaccine.

Via the germline V gene (reference sequence), CDR1 is LNHDA and CDR2 SQIVND. Measured from the cysteine to the phenylalanine, the CDR3 is 13 residues long. CDR3 DNA only is kept here, 39 bases in frame from base 1. V is clipped by 6 bases and J by 6 bases, and the sequence between their germline boundaries is 13 bases long. Overall results and qualifications from the work: Nearly half of unique spike-specific TCRs reportedly recognized epitopes outside regions mutated in the B.1.351 and B.1.1.7 variants. Participants were mostly white British, with more females than males. The authors suggested clonal diversity may have been underestimated. Because no samples from the day 14 peak response were available, repertoires could be characterized only after the peak T cell response. The whole spike protein was spanned by vaccine-associated CD4 TCRs, and dominant responses were seen in regions 160-218 and 743-854. The 56-69-year group was small, and its depth increase did not reach significance, likely because of low power. After two AZD1222 doses, both the breadth and the depth of spike-specific TCRs were significantly higher than at day 0 and than in MenACWY recipients. Conclusions about previously exposed vaccinees were limited because only a handful of AZD1222 recipients were SARS-CoV-2 seropositive at baseline.

Interpreted using the paper, the time point label stands for: baseline before first vaccination. Vaccinee samples were obtained from the UK trials COV001 and COV002, which included a single-blind randomized controlled phase 2/3 trial of AZD1222 (ChAdOx1 nCoV-19) in healthy adults. Trial participant PBMC samples were collected at day 0 and day 28 after the second dose for TCRbeta chain sequencing. The CDR3 regions of human TCRbeta chains were analyzed by immunosequencing. For the original study's pipeline: TCRs in the repertoires were compared against a reference library of SARS-CoV-2-specific TCRs that had been generated with the MIRA antigen-specificity platform. Breadth meant the fraction of unique TCRs that were SARS-CoV-2-associated, whereas depth meant the fraction of total T cells that were SARS-CoV-2-associated. Each spike-specific TCR was assigned to its reactive spike region and to a CD4 or CD8 class using the MIRA data. Log10-transformed breadth and depth values were compared by one-way ANOVA with Sidak's multiple comparisons tests. This is the immuneACCESS table as TCRdb keeps it, with only in-frame sequences that have V and J called. A part of the clones is gone; compared with another copy, unresolved V genes explain less than half, and the rest is unexplained. The V and J calls and clone size were taken over from that table, and D and trimming were inferred from the DNA. The sample records around 110,000 clones, about 90% of which are singletons. Together, the top ten hold around 1.7% of the sample.

Regarding this clone: The antigen it binds to is not known. No per-base quality is available; no much larger clone lies one base away.

The rearranged segments are TRBV19 and TRBJ2-3; TRBD2 could be the D gene, as 6 bases match. The material sequenced was peripheral blood, taken on day 0 of AZD1222 vaccination. The TCR was taken from an adult in good health. The CDR3 in this case is CASRGGMRDTQYF. Read as DNA, the sequence is TGTGCCAGTAGGGGAGGCATGAGGGATACGCAGTATTTT.